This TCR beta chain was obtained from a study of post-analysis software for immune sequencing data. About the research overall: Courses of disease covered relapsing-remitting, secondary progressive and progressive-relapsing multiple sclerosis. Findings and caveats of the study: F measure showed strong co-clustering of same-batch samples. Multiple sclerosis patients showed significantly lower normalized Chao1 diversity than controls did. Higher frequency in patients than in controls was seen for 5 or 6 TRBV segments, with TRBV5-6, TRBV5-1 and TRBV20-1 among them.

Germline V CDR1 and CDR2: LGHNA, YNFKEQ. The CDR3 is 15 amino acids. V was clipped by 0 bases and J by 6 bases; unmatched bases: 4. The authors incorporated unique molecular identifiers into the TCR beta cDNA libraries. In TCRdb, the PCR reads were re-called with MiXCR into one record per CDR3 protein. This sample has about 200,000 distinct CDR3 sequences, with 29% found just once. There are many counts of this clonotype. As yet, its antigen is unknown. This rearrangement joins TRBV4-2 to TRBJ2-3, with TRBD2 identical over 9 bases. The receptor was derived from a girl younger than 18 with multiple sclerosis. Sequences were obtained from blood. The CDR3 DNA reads TGTGCCAGCAGCCAAGACTTAGCGGGGGCTGATACGCAGTATTTT. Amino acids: CASSQDLAGADTQYF.